Listed below are T cell receptor beta chains from one sample, sequenced in a study of T cells after yellow fever vaccination. TCRdb re-analysed the 5' RACE reads in MiXCR, keeping a single row per CDR3 protein. The sample includes some 170,000 distinct CDR3 sequences, around 9.3% of them seen just once. The sequences come from CD8+ T cells sorted from PBMCs, collected 45 days after the yellow fever booster vaccination. These TCRs come from a man aged 18 to 30 who received the YFV17D yellow fever vaccine. Each CDR3 is given without its conserved first and last residue.

V	J	CDR3
TRBV7-9	TRBJ2-7	ASSLRAFEQY
TRBV28	TRBJ2-1	ASSLVAALGVDEQF
TRBV7-9	TRBJ1-4	ASSQAYRLSGHILNEKLF
TRBV6-4	TRBJ1-5	ASSDSRDRDTHQPQH
TRBV12-3/TRBV12-4	TRBJ2-7	ASSLVRGPYEQY
TRBV7-8	TRBJ2-3	ASSLPGQGTDTQY
TRBV20-1	TRBJ2-2	SARDYTGELF
TRBV12-3/TRBV12-4	TRBJ1-2	ASSQIQGAYGYT
TRBV12-3/TRBV12-4	TRBJ2-1	ASSPAAGGYNEQF
TRBV19	TRBJ2-1	ASSIGWGHEQF
TRBV2	TRBJ1-5	ASSDGDSNQPQH
TRBV20-1	TRBJ2-2	SARVRGTGELF
TRBV9	TRBJ2-5	ASSPRARIIETQY
TRBV4-1	TRBJ1-2	ASSQSGPANYGYT